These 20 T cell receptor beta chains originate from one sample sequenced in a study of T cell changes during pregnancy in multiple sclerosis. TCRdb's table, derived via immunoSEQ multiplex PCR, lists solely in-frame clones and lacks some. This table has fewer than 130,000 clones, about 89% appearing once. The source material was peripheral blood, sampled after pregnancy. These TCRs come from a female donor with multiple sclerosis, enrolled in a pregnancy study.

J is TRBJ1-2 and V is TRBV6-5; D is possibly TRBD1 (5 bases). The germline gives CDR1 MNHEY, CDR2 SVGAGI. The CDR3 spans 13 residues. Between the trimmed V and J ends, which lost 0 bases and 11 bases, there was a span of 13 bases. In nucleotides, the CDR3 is TGTGCCAGCAGTTACTCGTTCAGGGACTCATACACCTTC. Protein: CASSYSFRDSYTF.

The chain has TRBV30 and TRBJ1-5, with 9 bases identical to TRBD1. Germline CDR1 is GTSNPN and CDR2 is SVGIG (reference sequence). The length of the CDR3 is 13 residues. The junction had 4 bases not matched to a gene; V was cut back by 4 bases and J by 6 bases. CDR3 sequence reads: CAWKGQGFQPQHF. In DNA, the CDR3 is TGTGCCTGGAAGGGACAGGGATTTCAGCCCCAGCATTTT.

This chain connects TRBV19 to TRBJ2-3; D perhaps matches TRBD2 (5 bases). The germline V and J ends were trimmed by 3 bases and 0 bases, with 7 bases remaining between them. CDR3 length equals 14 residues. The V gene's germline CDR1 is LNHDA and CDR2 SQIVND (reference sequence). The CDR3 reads CASSMTGSTDTQYF. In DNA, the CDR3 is TGTGCCAGTAGTATGACGGGGAGCACAGATACGCAGTATTTT.

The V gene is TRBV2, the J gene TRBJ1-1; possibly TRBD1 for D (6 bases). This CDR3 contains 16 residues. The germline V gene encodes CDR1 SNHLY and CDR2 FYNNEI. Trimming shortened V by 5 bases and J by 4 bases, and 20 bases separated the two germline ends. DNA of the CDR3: TGTGCCAGCAGTTACGGACAGCAGGAAGGGGGCACTGAAGCTTTCTTT. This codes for CASSYGQQEGGTEAFF.

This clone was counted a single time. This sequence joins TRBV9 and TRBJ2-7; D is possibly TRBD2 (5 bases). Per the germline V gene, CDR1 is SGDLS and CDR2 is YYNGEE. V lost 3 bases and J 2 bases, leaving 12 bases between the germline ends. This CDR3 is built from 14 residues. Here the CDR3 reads CASSAGIPTYEQYF. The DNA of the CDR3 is TGTGCCAGCAGCGCCGGGATACCAACCTACGAGCAGTACTTC. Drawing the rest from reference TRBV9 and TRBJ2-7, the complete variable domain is DSGVTQTPKHLITATGQRVTLRCSPRSGDLSVYWYQQSLDQGLQFLIQYYNGEERAKGNILERFSAQQFPDLHSELNLSSLELGDSALYFCASSAGIPTYEQYFGPGTRLTVT.

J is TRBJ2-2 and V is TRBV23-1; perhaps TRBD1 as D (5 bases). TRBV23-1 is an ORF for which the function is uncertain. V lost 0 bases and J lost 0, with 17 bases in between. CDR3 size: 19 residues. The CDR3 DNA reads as TGCGCCAGCAGTCAATCGATCCACAGGAGAACATCGAACACCGGGGAGCTGTTTTTT. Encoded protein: CASSQSIHRRTSNTGELFF.

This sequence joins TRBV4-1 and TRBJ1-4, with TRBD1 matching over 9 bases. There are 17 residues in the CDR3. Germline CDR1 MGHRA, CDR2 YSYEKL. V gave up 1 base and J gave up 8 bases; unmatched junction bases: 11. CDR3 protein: CASSQATTGGSGEKLFF. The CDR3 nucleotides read TGCGCCAGCAGCCAAGCGACTACAGGGGGCTCTGGGGAAAAACTGTTTTTT.

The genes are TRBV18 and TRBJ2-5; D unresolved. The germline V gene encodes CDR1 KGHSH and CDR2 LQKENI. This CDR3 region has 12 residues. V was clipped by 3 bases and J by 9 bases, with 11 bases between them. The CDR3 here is CASSPPQLAQYF. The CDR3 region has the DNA TGTGCCAGCTCACCGCCTCAACTGGCCCAGTACTTC.

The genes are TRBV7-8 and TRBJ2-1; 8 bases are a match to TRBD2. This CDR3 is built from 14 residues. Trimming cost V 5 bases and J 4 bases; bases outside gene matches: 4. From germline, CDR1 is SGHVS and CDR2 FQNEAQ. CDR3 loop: CASSTSGGYNEQFF. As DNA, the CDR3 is TGTGCCAGCAGCACGAGCGGGGGTTACAATGAGCAGTTCTTC.

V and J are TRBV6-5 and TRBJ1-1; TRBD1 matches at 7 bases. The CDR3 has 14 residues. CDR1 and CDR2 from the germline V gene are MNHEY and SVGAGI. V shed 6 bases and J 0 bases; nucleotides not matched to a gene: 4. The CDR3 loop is CASSDGTVNTEAFF. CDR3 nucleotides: TGTGCCAGCAGCGACGGGACAGTGAACACTGAAGCTTTCTTT.

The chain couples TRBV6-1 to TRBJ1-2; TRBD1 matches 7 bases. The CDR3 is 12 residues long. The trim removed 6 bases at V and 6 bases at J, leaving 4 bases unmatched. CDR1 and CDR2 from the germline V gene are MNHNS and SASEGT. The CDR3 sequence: CASSPGGDGYTF. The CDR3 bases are TGTGCCAGCAGCCCAGGGGGTGATGGCTACACCTTC.

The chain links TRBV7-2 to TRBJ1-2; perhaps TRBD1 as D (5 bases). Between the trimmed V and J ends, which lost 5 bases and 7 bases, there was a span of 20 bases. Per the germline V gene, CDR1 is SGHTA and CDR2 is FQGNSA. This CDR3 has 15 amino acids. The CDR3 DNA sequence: TGTGCCAGCAGCGGAGGGGACCGCCGATTTAGTGGCTACACCTTC. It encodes CASSGGDRRFSGYTF.

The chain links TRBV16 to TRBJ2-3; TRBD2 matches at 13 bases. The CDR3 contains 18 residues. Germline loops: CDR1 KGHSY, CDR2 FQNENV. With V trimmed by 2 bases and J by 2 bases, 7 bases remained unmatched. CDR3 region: CASSQRWTSGGLTDTQYF. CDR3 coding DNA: TGTGCCAGCAGCCAACGTTGGACTAGCGGGGGCCTCACAGATACGCAGTATTTT.

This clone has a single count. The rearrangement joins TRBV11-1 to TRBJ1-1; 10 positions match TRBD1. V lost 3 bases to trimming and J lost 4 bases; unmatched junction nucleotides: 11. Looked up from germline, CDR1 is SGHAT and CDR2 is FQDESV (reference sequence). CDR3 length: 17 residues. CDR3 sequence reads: CASSFRGWGQGSTEAFF. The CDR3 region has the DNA TGTGCCAGCAGCTTTCGGGGTTGGGGACAGGGGAGCACTGAAGCTTTCTTT.

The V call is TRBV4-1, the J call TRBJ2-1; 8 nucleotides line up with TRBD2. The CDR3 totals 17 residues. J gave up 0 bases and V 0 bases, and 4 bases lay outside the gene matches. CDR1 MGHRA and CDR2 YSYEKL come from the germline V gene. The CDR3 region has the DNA TGCGCCAGCAGCCAAGACCCCGGGGGGGGCTCCTACAATGAGCAGTTCTTC. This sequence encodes CASSQDPGGGSYNEQFF.

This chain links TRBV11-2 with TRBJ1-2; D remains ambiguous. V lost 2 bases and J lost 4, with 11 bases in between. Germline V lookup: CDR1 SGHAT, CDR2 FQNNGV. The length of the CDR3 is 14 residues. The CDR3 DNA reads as TGTGCCAGCAGCTTAATACATCTAGGCTATGGCTACACCTTC. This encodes CASSLIHLGYGYTF.

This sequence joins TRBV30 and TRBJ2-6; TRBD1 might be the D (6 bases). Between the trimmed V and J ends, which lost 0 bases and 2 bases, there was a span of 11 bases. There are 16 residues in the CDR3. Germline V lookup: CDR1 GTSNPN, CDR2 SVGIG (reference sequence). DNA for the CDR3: TGTGCCTGGAGTGTCTTACAGGGCACTGGGGCCAACGTCCTGACTTTC. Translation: CAWSVLQGTGANVLTF.

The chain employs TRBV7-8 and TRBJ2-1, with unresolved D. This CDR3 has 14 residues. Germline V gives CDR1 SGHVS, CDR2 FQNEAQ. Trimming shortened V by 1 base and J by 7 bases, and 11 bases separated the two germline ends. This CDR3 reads CASSLETSQNEQFF. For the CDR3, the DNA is TGTGCCAGCAGCTTAGAGACAAGTCAAAATGAGCAGTTCTTC.

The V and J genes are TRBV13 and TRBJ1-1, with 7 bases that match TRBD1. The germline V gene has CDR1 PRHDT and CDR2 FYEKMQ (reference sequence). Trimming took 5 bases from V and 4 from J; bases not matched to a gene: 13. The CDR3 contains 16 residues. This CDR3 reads CASSEAPAQGSTEAFF. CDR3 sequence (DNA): TGTGCCAGCAGCGAAGCACCGGCACAGGGGAGCACTGAAGCTTTCTTT.

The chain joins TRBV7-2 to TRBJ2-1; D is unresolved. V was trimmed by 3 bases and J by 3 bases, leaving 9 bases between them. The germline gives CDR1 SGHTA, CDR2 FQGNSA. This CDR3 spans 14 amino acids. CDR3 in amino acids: CASSFFSSYNEQFF. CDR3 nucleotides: TGTGCCAGCAGCTTCTTCTCCAGCTACAATGAGCAGTTCTTC.